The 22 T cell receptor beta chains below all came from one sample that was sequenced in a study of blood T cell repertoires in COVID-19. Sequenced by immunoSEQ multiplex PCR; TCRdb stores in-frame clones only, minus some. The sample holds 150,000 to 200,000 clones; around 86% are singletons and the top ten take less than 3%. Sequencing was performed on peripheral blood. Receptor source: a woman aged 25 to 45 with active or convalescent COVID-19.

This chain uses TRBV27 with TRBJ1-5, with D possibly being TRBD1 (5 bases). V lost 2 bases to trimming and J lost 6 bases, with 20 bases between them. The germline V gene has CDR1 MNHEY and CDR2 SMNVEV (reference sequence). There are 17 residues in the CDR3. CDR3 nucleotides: TGTGCCAGCAGTTTAGGCGCTGGGCAGGGTGGGTTTCAGCCCCAGCATTTT. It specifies CASSLGAGQGGFQPQHF.

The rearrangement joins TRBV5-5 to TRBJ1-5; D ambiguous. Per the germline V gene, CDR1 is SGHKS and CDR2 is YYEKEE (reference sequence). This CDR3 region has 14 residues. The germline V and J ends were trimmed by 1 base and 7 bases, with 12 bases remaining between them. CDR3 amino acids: CASSLQPGNQPQHF. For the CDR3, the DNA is TGTGCCAGCAGCTTGCAACCGGGTAACCAGCCCCAGCATTTT.

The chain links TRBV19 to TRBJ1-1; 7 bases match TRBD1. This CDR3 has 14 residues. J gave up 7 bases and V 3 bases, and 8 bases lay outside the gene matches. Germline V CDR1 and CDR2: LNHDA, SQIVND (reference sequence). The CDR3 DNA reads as TGTGCCAGTAGTATCCGTGGGACAGAGCTTGAAGCTTTCTTT. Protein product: CASSIRGTELEAFF.

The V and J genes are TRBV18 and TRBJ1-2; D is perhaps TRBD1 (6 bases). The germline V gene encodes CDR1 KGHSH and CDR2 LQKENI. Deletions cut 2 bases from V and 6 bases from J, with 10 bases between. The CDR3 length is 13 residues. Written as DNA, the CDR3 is TGTGCCAGCTCACCAAGACAGGAGGATGGCTACACCTTC. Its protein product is CASSPRQEDGYTF.

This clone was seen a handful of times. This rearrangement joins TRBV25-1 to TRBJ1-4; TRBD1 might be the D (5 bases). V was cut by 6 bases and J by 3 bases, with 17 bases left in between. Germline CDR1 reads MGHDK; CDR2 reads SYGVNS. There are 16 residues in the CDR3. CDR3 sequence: CASRDGLGLANEKLFF. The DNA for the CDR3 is TGTGCCAGCAGGGATGGCTTGGGGCTCGCTAATGAAAAACTGTTTTTT. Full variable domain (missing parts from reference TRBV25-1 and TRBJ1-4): EADIYQTPRYLVIGTGKKITLECSQTMGHDKMYWYQQDPGMELHLIHYSYGVNSTEKGDLSSESTVSRIRTEHFPLTLESARPSHTSQYLCASRDGLGLANEKLFFGSGTQLSVL.

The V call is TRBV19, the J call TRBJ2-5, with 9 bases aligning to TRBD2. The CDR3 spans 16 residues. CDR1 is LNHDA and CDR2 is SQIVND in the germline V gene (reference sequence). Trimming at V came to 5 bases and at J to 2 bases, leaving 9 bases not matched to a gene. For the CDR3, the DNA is TGTGCCAGTAGTGGGAGTAGCGGGGGTACTCAAGAGACCCAGTACTTC. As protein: CASSGSSGGTQETQYF.

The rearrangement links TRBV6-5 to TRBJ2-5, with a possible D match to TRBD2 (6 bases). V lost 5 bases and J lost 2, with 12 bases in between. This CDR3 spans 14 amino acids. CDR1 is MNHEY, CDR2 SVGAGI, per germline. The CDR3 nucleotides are TGTGCCAGCAGTCAGGGACTCGTACAAGAGACCCAGTACTTC. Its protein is CASSQGLVQETQYF.

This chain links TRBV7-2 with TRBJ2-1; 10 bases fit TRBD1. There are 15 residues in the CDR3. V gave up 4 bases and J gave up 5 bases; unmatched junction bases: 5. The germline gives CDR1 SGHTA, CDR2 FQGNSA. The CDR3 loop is CASSYDRGLNNEQFF. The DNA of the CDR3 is TGTGCCAGCAGCTACGACAGGGGGCTGAACAATGAGCAGTTCTTC.

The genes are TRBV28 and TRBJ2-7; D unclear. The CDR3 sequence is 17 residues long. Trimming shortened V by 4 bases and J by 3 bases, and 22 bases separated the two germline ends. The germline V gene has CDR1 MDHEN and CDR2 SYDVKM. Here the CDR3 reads CASSSLEETPFLYEQYF. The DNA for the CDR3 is TGTGCCAGCAGTTCCCTGGAAGAGACACCCTTCCTCTACGAGCAGTACTTC.

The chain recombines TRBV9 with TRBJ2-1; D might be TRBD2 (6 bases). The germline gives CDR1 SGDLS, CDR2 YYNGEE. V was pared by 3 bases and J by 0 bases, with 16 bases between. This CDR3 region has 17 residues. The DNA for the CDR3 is TGTGCCAGCAGCGGCGGGGTCGGTTGGGGCTCCTACAATGAGCAGTTCTTC. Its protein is CASSGGVGWGSYNEQFF.

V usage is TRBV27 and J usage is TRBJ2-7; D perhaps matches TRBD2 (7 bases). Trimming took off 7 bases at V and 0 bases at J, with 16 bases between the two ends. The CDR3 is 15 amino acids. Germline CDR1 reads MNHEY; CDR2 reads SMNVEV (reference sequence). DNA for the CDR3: TGTGCCAGCACCCGGGGGGCAGGGGCCTCCTACGAGCAGTACTTC. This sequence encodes CASTRGAGASYEQYF.

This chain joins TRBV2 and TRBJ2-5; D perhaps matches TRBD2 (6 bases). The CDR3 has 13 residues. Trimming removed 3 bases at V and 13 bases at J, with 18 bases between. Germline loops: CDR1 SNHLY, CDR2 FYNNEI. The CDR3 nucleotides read TGTGCCAGCAGTGACTCGCGGGACCGACGTCGGTACTTC. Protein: CASSDSRDRRRYF.

The CDR3 DNA sequence: TGTGCCAGCAGCCAAGCCGGACAGGGAGGCATATATTTT. Its translation is CASSQAGQGGIYF. The rearrangement joins TRBV14 to TRBJ1-3; TRBD1 aligns across 8 bases. V gave up 1 base and J gave up 12 bases; unmatched junction bases: 5. Looked up from germline, CDR1 is SGHDN and CDR2 is FVKESK. This CDR3 has 13 residues.

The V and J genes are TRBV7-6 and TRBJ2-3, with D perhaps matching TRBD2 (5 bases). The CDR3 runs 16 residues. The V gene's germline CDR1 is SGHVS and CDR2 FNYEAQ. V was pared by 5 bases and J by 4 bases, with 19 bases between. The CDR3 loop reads CASSPYSGSIADTQYF. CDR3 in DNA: TGTGCCAGCAGCCCGTATTCGGGGTCGATCGCAGATACGCAGTATTTT.

CDR3 sequence (DNA): TGTGCCACCAGCAGAGGCCTAAAGACTAGGGACTACGAGCAGTACTTC. As protein: CATSRGLKTRDYEQYF. The chain combines TRBV15 with TRBJ2-7; TRBD2 might be the D (6 bases). V was trimmed by 1 base and J by 3 bases, leaving 16 bases between them. CDR3 size: 16 residues. Germline CDR1 and CDR2: LNHNV and YYDKDF (reference sequence).

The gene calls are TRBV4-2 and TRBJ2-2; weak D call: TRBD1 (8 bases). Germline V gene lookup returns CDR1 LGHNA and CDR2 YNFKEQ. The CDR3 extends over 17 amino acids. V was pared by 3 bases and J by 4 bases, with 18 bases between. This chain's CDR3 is CASSHSTGGGGTGELFF. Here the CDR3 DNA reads TGTGCCAGCAGCCATTCTACAGGGGGGGGAGGCACCGGGGAGCTGTTTTTT.

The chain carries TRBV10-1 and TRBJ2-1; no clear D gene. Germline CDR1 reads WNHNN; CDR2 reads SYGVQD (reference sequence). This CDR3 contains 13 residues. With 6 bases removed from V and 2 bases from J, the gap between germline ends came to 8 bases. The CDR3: CASRGEAYNEQFF. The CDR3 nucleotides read TGCGCCAGCAGGGGTGAGGCCTACAATGAGCAGTTCTTC.

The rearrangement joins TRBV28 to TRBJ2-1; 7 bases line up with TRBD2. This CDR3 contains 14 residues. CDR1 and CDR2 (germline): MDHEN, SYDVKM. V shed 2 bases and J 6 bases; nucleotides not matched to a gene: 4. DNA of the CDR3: TGTGCCAGCAGTTTAGGGGGGGTGGGCAATGAGCAGTTCTTC. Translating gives CASSLGGVGNEQFF.

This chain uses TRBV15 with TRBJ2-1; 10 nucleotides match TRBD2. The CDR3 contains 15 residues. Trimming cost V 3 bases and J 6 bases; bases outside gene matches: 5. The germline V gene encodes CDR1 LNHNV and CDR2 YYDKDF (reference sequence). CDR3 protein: CATSSKRGGSNEQFF. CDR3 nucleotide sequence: TGTGCCACCAGCAGCAAGCGGGGGGGCAGCAATGAGCAGTTCTTC.

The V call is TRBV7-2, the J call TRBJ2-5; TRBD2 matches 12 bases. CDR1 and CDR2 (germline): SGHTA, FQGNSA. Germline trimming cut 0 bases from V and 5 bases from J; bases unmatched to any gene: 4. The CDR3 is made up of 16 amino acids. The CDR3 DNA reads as TGTGCCAGCAGCTTAGCTGAAGGGACTAGCGGGGAGACCCAGTACTTC. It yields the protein CASSLAEGTSGETQYF.

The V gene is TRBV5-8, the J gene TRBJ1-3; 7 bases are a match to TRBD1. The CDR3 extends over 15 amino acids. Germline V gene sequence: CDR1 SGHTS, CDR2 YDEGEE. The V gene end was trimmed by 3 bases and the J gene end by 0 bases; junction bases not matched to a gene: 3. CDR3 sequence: CASSSTGSSGNTIYF. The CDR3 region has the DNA TGTGCCAGCAGCTCGACAGGGAGCTCTGGAAACACCATATATTTT.

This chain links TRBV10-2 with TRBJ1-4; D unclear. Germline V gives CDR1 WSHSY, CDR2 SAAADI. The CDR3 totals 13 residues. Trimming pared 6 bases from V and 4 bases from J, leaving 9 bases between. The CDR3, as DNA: TGCGCCAGCAGCAAGCAGGTTAATGAAAAACTGTTTTTT. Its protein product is CASSKQVNEKLFF.